These T cell receptor beta chains were read from a single sample in a study of cytomegalovirus exposure and HLA in healthy donors. TCRdb's copy holds only in-frame clones and misses some; the assay was immunoSEQ multiplex PCR. The sample table includes 160,000 or so clones. Sequences were obtained from PBMCs. Receptors originate from a man aged 25-45 years in good health and CMV-seronegative. Both conserved end residues are part of each CDR3. A D gene is named only where the DNA matches it firmly.

J gene: TRBJ1-1
CDR3 length: 12
D gene: .
V gene: TRBV28
CDR3 protein: CASSLSNTEAFF
CDR3 DNA: TGTGCCAGCAGTTTATCAAACACTGAAGCTTTCTTT

J gene: TRBJ2-3
CDR3 length: 15
D gene: TRBD1
V gene: TRBV18
CDR3 protein: CASSLGQGSTDTQYF
CDR3 DNA: TGTGCCAGCTCACTGGGACAGGGAAGCACAGATACGCAGTATTTT

J gene: TRBJ1-2
CDR3 length: 13
D gene: .
V gene: TRBV6-6
CDR3 protein: CASRQTDNYGYTF
CDR3 DNA: TGTGCCAGCAGGCAGACAGATAACTATGGCTACACCTTC

J gene: TRBJ2-3
CDR3 length: 16
D gene: .
V gene: TRBV5-1
CDR3 protein: CASSSRGGSGADTQYF
CDR3 DNA: TGTGCCAGCAGCTCCCGAGGGGGTTCTGGGGCAGATACGCAGTATTTT

J gene: TRBJ2-1
CDR3 length: 16
D gene: TRBD2
V gene: TRBV7-9
CDR3 protein: CASENRAAGGNNEQFF
CDR3 DNA: TGTGCCAGCGAAAACCGGGCAGCGGGAGGGAATAATGAGCAGTTCTTC

J gene: TRBJ2-7
CDR3 length: 12
D gene: .
V gene: TRBV29-1
CDR3 protein: CSVEDSNYEQYF
CDR3 DNA: TGCAGCGTTGAAGATTCTAACTACGAGCAGTACTTC

J gene: TRBJ2-1
CDR3 length: 17
D gene: TRBD2
V gene: TRBV15
CDR3 protein: CATSGLAGPRGHNEQFF
CDR3 DNA: TGTGCCACCAGCGGGCTAGCGGGACCCCGGGGGCACAATGAGCAGTTCTTC

J gene: TRBJ2-5
CDR3 length: 15
D gene: .
V gene: TRBV9
CDR3 protein: CASSVESRAQETQYF
CDR3 DNA: TGTGCCAGCAGCGTAGAGTCCAGGGCTCAAGAGACCCAGTACTTC

J gene: TRBJ2-4
CDR3 length: 15
D gene: .
V gene: TRBV5-4
CDR3 protein: CASTRGAESKNIQYF
CDR3 DNA: TGTGCCAGTACCAGGGGGGCGGAATCCAAAAACATTCAGTACTTC

J gene: TRBJ1-3
CDR3 length: 16
D gene: .
V gene: TRBV2
CDR3 protein: CASRATRTTSGNTIYF
CDR3 DNA: TGTGCCAGCAGAGCCACTCGGACAACCTCTGGAAACACCATATATTTT

J gene: TRBJ2-7
CDR3 length: 16
D gene: .
V gene: TRBV5-1
CDR3 protein: CASSLDAASVMYEQYF
CDR3 DNA: TGCGCCAGCAGCTTGGATGCGGCGAGCGTCATGTACGAGCAGTACTTC

J gene: TRBJ2-1
CDR3 length: 14
D gene: TRBD2
V gene: TRBV7-2
CDR3 protein: CASTYSGRFNEQFF
CDR3 DNA: TGCGCCAGCACCTATAGCGGGCGCTTTAATGAGCAGTTCTTC

J gene: TRBJ2-7
CDR3 length: 17
D gene: TRBD2
V gene: TRBV6-1
CDR3 protein: CASSGGTSGSGFLEQYF
CDR3 DNA: TGTGCCAGCAGTGGTGGGACTAGCGGGAGCGGATTTTTAGAGCAGTACTTC

J gene: TRBJ2-7
CDR3 length: 13
D gene: .
V gene: TRBV25-1
CDR3 protein: CASSDQITYEQYF
CDR3 DNA: TGTGCCAGCAGTGACCAGATTACCTACGAGCAGTACTTC

J gene: TRBJ2-7
CDR3 length: 15
D gene: TRBD2
V gene: TRBV5-8
CDR3 protein: CASSWGLAGVYEQYF
CDR3 DNA: TGTGCCAGCAGCTGGGGACTAGCGGGAGTCTACGAGCAGTACTTC

J gene: TRBJ2-7
CDR3 length: 15
D gene: .
V gene: TRBV9
CDR3 protein: CASSPSLIPSYEQYF
CDR3 DNA: TGTGCCAGCAGTCCTAGTCTAATCCCATCCTACGAGCAGTACTTC

J gene: TRBJ2-7
CDR3 length: 14
D gene: TRBD1
V gene: TRBV5-1
CDR3 protein: CASSDGTAVYEQYF
CDR3 DNA: TGCGCCAGCAGCGACGGGACAGCGGTCTACGAGCAGTACTTC

J gene: TRBJ2-7
CDR3 length: 16
D gene: TRBD2
V gene: TRBV5-1
CDR3 protein: CASSLYLTSGRKEQYF
CDR3 DNA: TGCGCCAGCAGCTTGTATCTAACTAGCGGGAGGAAGGAGCAGTACTTC